The following is a T cell receptor (beta chain) sequence with its context. Using immunoSEQ multiplex PCR, the repertoire was profiled, and TCRdb retains in-frame clones only, with some absent. Of 100,000 to 150,000 clones listed, over 80% are singletons. This sample stems from a study of control samples from healthy donors and cancer patients. The germline gives CDR1 MNHEY, CDR2 SVGAGI. V dropped 9 bases and J dropped 3 bases, with 11 bases sitting between them. CDR3 length: 12 amino acids. Sequenced material: PBMCs. The chain couples TRBV6-5 to TRBJ1-2, with D possibly being TRBD1 (6 bases). The TCR was taken from a man of 80 years or more with head and neck cancer. This CDR3 reads CASAGTHYGYTF. CDR3 DNA sequence: TGTGCCAGTGCCGGGACACACTATGGCTACACCTTC.